The 3 T cell receptor beta chains below all came from one sample that was sequenced in a study of follicular helper T cells after annual influenza vaccination. Assay: immunoSEQ multiplex PCR; the TCRdb copy retains only in-frame clones and omits some. The table has 9,500 to 13,000 clones, about 85% seen once; the top ten hold approximately 3.3%. Time point in this sample: 2015-2016 season, pre-vaccination. Sequencing used CXCR5+ CD38- circulating T follicular helper cells from blood, obtained on the day of influenza vaccination. Sample subset: circulating Tfh, non-naive CD4+CXCR5+PD-1+ (ICOS+CD38+ or ICOS-CD38-). These receptors came from an adult who received the influenza vaccine.

This sequence joins TRBV7-2 and TRBJ2-7, with 9 bases matching TRBD2. The CDR3 is 15 amino acids. CDR1 is SGHTA and CDR2 is FQGNSA in the germline V gene. V trimming: 1 base; J trimming: 4 bases; junction bases outside the gene matches: 5. Here the CDR3 reads CASSLGASGGYEQYF. DNA of the CDR3: TGTGCCAGCAGCTTAGGTGCCAGCGGGGGGTACGAGCAGTACTTC. Full variable domain (missing parts from reference TRBV7-2 and TRBJ2-7): GAGVSQSPSNKVTEKGKDVELRCDPISGHTALYWYRQSLGQGLEFLIYFQGNSAPDKSGLPSDRFSAERTGGSVSTLTIQRTQQEDSAVYLCASSLGASGGYEQYFGPGTRLTVT.

The table lists this clone with a few counts. The chain employs TRBV6-6 and TRBJ2-7, with D perhaps matching TRBD1 (6 bases). The CDR3 is made up of 14 amino acids. Trimming shortened V by 7 bases and J by 6 bases, and 19 bases separated the two germline ends. Per the germline V gene, CDR1 is MNHNY and CDR2 is SVGAGI (reference sequence). CDR3 sequence reads: CASKPDRKSAEQYF. CDR3 DNA sequence: TGTGCCAGCAAGCCGGACAGAAAGAGCGCCGAGCAGTACTTC.

This chain uses TRBV19 with TRBJ2-1; 11 positions match TRBD2. Germline assignment: CDR1 LNHDA and CDR2 SQIVND (reference sequence). CDR3 length: 15 residues. The V and J ends lost 6 bases and 5 bases, in that order; junction bases with no gene match: 6. CDR3 loop: CASRTSGNIHNEQFF. The CDR3, as DNA: TGTGCCAGTAGGACTAGCGGGAATATCCACAATGAGCAGTTCTTC.